This entry concerns a single TCR beta chain. Its matching antigen is unknown. Likely unrecorded immune exposures existed in these nominally healthy donors. The germline V gene has CDR1 KGHSH and CDR2 LQKENI. V was clipped by 0 bases and J by 0 bases; unmatched bases: 14. The CDR3 length is 21 residues. This PCR relied on a set of 60 Vbeta primers and 13 Jbeta primers. Clones were sequenced by immunoSEQ multiplex PCR, and TCRdb holds only the in-frame ones, with some missing. The sample lists 250,000 to 350,000 clones; over 70% were seen once. This entry is derived from a study of cytomegalovirus exposure and HLA in healthy donors. General study points: Reportedly, HLA-A and HLA-B alleles of most subjects were accurately predicted from TCR beta. Earlier analysis found most TCR beta V segments productive about 87% or about 30% of the time. A link between a missense DCLRE1C variant and TCR beta V- and J-gene trimming emerged from a later analysis.

The chain recombines TRBV18 with TRBJ2-6, with 7 bases fitting TRBD1. The sample taken for sequencing was PBMCs. This TCR was sampled from a girl aged 2 to 10 in good health and CMV-seronegative. The DNA of the CDR3 is TGTGCCAGCTCACCACCAGAGTATTACAGGGGCCGGAGCTCTGGGGCCAACGTCCTGACTTTC. This codes for CASSPPEYYRGRSSGANVLTF.